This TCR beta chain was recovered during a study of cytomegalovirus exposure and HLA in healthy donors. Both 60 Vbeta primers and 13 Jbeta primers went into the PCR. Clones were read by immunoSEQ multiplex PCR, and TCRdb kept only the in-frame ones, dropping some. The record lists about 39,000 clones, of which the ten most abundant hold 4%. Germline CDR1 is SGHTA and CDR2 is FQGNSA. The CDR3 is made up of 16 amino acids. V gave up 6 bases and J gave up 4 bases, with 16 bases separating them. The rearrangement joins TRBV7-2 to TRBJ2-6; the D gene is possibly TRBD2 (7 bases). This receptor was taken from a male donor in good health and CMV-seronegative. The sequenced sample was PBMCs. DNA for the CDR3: TGTGCCAGCAGACCCCCTCGGGGGGCCGGGGCCAACGTCCTGACTTTC. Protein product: CASRPPRGAGANVLTF.